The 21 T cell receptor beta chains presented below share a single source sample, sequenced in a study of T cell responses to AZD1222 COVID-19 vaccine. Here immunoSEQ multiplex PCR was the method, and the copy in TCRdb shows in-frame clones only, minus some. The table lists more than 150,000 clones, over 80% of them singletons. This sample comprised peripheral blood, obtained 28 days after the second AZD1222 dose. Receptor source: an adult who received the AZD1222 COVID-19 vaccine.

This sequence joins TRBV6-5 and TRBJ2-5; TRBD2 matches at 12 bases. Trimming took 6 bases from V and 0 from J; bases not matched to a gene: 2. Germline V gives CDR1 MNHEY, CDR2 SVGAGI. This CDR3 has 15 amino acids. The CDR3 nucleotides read TGTGCCAGCAGGGGGACTAGCGGGTACCAAGAGACCCAGTACTTC. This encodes CASRGTSGYQETQYF.

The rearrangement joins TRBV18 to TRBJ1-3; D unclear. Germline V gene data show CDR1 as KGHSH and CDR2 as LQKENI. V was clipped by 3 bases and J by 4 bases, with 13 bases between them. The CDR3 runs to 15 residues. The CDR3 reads CASSPNSGSGNTIYF. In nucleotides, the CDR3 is TGTGCCAGCTCACCTAACAGCGGATCAGGAAACACCATATATTTT.

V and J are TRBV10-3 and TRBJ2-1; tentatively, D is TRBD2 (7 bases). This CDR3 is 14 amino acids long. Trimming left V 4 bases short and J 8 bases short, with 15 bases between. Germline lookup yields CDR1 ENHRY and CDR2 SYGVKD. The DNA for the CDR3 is TGTGCCATCAGTGGCCGCGGGGAGGGGGATGAGCAGTTCTTC. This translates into CAISGRGEGDEQFF.

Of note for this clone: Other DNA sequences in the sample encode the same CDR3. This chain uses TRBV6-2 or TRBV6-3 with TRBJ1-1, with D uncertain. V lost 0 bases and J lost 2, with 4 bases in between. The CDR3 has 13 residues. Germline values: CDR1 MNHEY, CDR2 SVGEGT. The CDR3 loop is CASSYSENTEAFF. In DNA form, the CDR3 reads TGTGCCAGCAGTTACTCTGAAAACACTGAAGCTTTCTTT.

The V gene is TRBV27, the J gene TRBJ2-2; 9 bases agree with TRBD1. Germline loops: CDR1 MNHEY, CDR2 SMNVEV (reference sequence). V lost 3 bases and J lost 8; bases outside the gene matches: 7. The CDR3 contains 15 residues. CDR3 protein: CASSFWTGVSGELFF. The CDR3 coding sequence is TGTGCCAGCAGTTTTTGGACAGGGGTTTCGGGGGAGCTGTTTTTT.

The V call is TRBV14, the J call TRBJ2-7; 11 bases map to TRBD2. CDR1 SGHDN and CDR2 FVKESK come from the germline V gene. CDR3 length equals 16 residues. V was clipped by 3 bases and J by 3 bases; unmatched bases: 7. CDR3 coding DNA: TGTGCCAGCAGCCATCCACTAGCGGGAGTTAGCTACGAGCAGTACTTC. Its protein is CASSHPLAGVSYEQYF.

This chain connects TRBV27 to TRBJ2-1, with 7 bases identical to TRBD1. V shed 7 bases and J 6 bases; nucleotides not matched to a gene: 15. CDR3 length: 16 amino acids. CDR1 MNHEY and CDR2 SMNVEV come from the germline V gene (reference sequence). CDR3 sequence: CASNGYGTAATNEQFF. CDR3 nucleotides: TGTGCCAGCAATGGATACGGGACAGCCGCCACCAATGAGCAGTTCTTC.

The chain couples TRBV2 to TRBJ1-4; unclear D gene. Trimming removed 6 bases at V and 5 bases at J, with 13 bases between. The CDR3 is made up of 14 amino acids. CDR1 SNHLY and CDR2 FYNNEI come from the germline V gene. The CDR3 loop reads CASSRHIGNEKLFF. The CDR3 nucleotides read TGTGCCAGCAGCCGACACATAGGGAATGAAAAACTGTTTTTT. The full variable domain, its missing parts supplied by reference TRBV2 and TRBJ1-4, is EPEVTQTPSHQVTQMGQEVILRCVPISNHLYFYWYRQILGQKVEFLVSFYNNEISEKSEIFDDQFSVERPDGSNFTLKIRSTKLEDSAMYFCASSRHIGNEKLFFGSGTQLSVL.

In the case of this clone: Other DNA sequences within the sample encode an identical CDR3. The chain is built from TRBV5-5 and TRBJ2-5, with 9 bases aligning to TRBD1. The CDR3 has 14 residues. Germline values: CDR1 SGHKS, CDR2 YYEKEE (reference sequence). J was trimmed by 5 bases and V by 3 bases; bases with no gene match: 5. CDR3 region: CASSSTGGRETQYF. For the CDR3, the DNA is TGTGCCAGCAGCTCTACAGGGGGCAGGGAGACCCAGTACTTC.

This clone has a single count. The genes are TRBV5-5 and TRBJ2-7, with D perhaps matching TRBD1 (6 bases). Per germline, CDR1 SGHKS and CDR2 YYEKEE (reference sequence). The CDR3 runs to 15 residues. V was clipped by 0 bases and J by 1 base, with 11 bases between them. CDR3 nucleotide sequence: TGTGCCAGCAGCTTGGCGACAGGACATTCCTACGAGCAGTACTTC. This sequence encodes CASSLATGHSYEQYF.

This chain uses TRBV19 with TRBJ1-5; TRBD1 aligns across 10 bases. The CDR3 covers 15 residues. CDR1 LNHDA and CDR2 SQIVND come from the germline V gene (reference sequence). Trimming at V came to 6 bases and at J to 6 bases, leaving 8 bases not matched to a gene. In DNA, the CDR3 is TGTGCCAGTAGGACAGGGGGCGTTGAGACTCAGCCCCAGCATTTT. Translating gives CASRTGGVETQPQHF. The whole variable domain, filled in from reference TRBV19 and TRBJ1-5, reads DGGITQSPKYLFRKEGQNVTLSCEQNLNHDAMYWYRQDPGQGLRLIYYSQIVNDFQKGDIAEGYSVSREKKESFPLTVTSAQKNPTAFYLCASRTGGVETQPQHFGDGTRLSIL.

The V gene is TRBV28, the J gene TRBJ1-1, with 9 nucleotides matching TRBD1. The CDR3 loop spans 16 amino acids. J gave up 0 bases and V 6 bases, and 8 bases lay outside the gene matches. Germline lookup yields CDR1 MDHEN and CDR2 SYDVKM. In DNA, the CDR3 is TGTGCCAGCAGCCGACCGGGACAGGGATTGAACACTGAAGCTTTCTTT. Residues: CASSRPGQGLNTEAFF.

The CDR3 reads CASAQRGQTQYF. CDR3 nucleotides: TGTGCTAGTGCCCAACGCGGTCAAACCCAGTACTTC. The rearrangement uses TRBV12-5 and TRBJ2-5; D gene unclear. The CDR3 runs 12 residues. Germline V gene lookup returns CDR1 LGHNT and CDR2 FRNRAP. V dropped 7 bases and J dropped 8 bases, with 14 bases sitting between them.

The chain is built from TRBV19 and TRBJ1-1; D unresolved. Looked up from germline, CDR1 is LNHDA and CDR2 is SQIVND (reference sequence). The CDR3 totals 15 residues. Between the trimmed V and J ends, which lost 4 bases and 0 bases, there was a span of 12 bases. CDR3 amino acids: CASSTPGLLNTEAFF. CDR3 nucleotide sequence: TGTGCCAGTAGTACCCCCGGACTGTTGAACACTGAAGCTTTCTTT.

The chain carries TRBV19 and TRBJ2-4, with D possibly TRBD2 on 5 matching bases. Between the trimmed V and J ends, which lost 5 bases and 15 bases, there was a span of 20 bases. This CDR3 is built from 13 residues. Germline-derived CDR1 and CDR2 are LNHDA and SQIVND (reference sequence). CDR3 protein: CASSEQRGNAPYF. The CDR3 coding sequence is TGTGCCAGTAGTGAGCAAAGAGGGAATGCTCCGTACTTC.

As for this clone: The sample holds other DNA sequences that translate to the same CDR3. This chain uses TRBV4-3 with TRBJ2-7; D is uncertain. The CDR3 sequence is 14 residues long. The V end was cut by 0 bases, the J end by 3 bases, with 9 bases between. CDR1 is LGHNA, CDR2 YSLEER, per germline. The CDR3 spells CASSQEYGDYEQYF. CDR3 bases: TGCGCCAGCAGCCAAGAGTACGGCGACTACGAGCAGTACTTC.

This CDR3 is CSADTGYEQYF. CDR3 nucleotides: TGCAGTGCTGACACGGGCTACGAGCAGTACTTC. V gene TRBV20-1 combines with J gene TRBJ2-7; no definite D call. CDR1 is DFQATT and CDR2 is SNEGSKA in the germline V gene (reference sequence). Trimming stripped 5 bases from V and 3 bases from J, with 8 bases between. The length of the CDR3 is 11 residues.

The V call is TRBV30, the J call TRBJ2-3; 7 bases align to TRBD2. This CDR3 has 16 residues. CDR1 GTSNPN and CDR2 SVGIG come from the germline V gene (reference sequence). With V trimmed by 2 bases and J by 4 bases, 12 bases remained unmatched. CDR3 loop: CAWSIAAGVAADTQYF. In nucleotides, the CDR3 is TGTGCCTGGAGTATTGCGGCGGGAGTTGCCGCAGATACGCAGTATTTT.

In DNA form, the CDR3 reads TGTGCCAGTCACCTTGGGGGGGGGAGCAATCAGCCCCAGCATTTT. This encodes CASHLGGGSNQPQHF. The V and J genes are TRBV2 and TRBJ1-5; maybe TRBD1 (5 bases). Germline values: CDR1 SNHLY, CDR2 FYNNEI. The V end was cut by 9 bases, the J end by 1 base, with 16 bases between. There are 15 residues in the CDR3.

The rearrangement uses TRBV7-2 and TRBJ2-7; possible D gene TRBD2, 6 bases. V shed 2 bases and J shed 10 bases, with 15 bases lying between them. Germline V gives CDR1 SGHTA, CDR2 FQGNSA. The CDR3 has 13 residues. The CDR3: CASSLIAVESQYF. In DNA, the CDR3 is TGTGCCAGCAGCTTAATAGCGGTGGAGTCTCAGTACTTC.

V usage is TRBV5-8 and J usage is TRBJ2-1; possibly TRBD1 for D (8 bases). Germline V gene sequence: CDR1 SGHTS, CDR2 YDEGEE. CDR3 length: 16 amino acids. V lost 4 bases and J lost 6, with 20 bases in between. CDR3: CASSPNRGGKGNEQFF. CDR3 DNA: TGTGCCAGCAGCCCTAACAGGGGGGGTAAGGGCAATGAGCAGTTCTTC.